This T cell receptor beta chain was captured by sequencing in a study of patients and donors after allogeneic stem cell transplantation. Unmatched junction bases numbered 9, after V lost 6 bases and J lost 8 bases. There are 15 residues in the CDR3. TCRdb recomputed calls from the RT-PCR reads with MiXCR, one row per CDR3 protein. The data show under 35,000 distinct CDR3 sequences, 37% seen once. The sequence was obtained from a human donor who was either an allogeneic HSCT recipient or a stem cell or donor lymphocyte infusion donor (not recorded which). It is not recorded whose cells these are; they may come from a transplant donor. The gene calls are TRBV12-3 or TRBV12-4 and TRBJ1-3; 11 bases are shared with TRBD1. The sequenced sample was blood, either unsorted or a sorted T cell fraction (not recorded which). The CDR3 DNA reads as TGTGCCAGCAGCCCAGGACAGGGGGCATGGTACACCATATATTTT. It encodes CASSPGQGAWYTIYF.